This T cell receptor (beta chain) is from a study of neurological immune-mediated disorders. Whole-study results and caveats: None of the CDR3 amino acid sequences found in expanded clones was shared across subjects. This suggests that the TCR-beta repertoires were private in all groups.

TCRdb redid the calling of the 5' RACE reads with MiXCR, one entry per CDR3 protein. Among tens of thousands of distinct CDR3 sequences listed, 8.5% to 14% were seen once. Unmatched junction bases numbered 7, after V lost 11 bases and J lost 4 bases. The CDR3 loop spans 14 amino acids. The germline V gene encodes CDR1 ENHRY and CDR2 SYGVKD. This clonotype was picked up many times. Its antigen is unidentified. Specified time point: technical triplicate 1. The chain combines TRBV10-3 with TRBJ2-1; TRBD2 aligns across 11 bases. Sequences were obtained from PBMCs. The sequence was collected from a man aged 55 to 70 with HTLV-1-associated myelopathy (HAM/TSP). The DNA of the CDR3 is TGTGCCGTCCTTCCTAGCGGGGGGTACAATGAGCAGTTCTTC. This sequence encodes CAVLPSGGYNEQFF.